These 18 T cell receptor beta chains were sequenced from one sample in a study of cytomegalovirus exposure and HLA in healthy donors. A multiplex PCR was run with 60 Vbeta primers and 13 Jbeta primers. Clones were read by immunoSEQ multiplex PCR, and TCRdb kept only the in-frame ones, dropping some. The sample has over 95,000 clones, around 77% seen once. The sample consisted of PBMCs. These receptor sequences come from a man in his forties in good health and CMV-seropositive.

The rearrangement uses TRBV28 and TRBJ1-1; TRBD1 is a possible D gene (6 bases). The CDR3 extends over 13 amino acids. CDR1 and CDR2 from the germline V gene are MDHEN and SYDVKM. Trimming left V 6 bases short and J 4 bases short, with 12 bases between. Written as DNA, the CDR3 is TGTGCCAGCAGGGGGGGAGGGGGCACTGAAGCTTTCTTT. This translates into CASRGGGGTEAFF. The entire variable domain, with the rest obtained from reference TRBV28 and TRBJ1-1, is as follows: DVKVTQSSRYLVKRTGEKVFLECVQDMDHENMFWYRQDPGLGLRLIYFSYDVKMKEKGDIPEGYSVSREKKERFSLILESASTNQTSMYLCASRGGGGTEAFFGQGTRLTVV.

The V gene is TRBV11-2, the J gene TRBJ2-5; 8 nucleotides align to TRBD1. Near its end, the DNA agrees better with TRBJ2-7, so the J call may be wrong. This CDR3 contains 13 residues. Germline V lookup: CDR1 SGHAT, CDR2 FQNNGV. This CDR3 reads CASSLQGAYEQYF. The CDR3 DNA follows: TGTGCCAGCAGCTTGCAGGGGGCGTACGAGCAGTACTTC.

The rearrangement links TRBV27 to TRBJ2-7; TRBD1 agrees at 10 bases. V dropped 7 bases and J dropped 2; count of bases not matched to a gene: 5. This CDR3 comprises 14 residues. Germline V gene lookup returns CDR1 MNHEY and CDR2 SMNVEV (reference sequence). The CDR3: CASNRQGATYEQYF. DNA for the CDR3: TGTGCCAGCAACCGACAGGGGGCCACCTACGAGCAGTACTTC.

There are a few counts of this clone. The V gene is TRBV27, the J gene TRBJ1-5; the match to TRBD1 covers 9 bases. V dropped 2 bases and J dropped 0; count of bases not matched to a gene: 8. This CDR3 spans 18 amino acids. The germline gives CDR1 MNHEY, CDR2 SMNVEV (reference sequence). The CDR3 DNA sequence: TGTGCCAGCAGTTTAGGGGACAGGGTCTCAAATAGCAATCAGCCCCAGCATTTT. It codes for CASSLGDRVSNSNQPQHF.

The genes are TRBV7-2 and TRBJ1-5, with a possible D match to TRBD1 (5 bases). V lost 5 bases and J 4 bases, leaving 6 bases between the germline ends. Germline CDR1 reads SGHTA; CDR2 reads FQGNSA. The length of the CDR3 is 12 residues. CDR3 bases: TGTGCCAGCAGCCGACAGAATCAGCCCCAGCATTTT. Translated: CASSRQNQPQHF.

The chain joins TRBV11-2 to TRBJ2-3; 8 nucleotides match TRBD1. The CDR3 consists of 15 residues. V trimming: 4 bases; J trimming: 4 bases; junction bases outside the gene matches: 7. Germline-derived CDR1 and CDR2 are SGHAT and FQNNGV. The CDR3 here is CASSSTPQGADTQYF. Written as DNA, the CDR3 is TGTGCCAGCAGCTCGACTCCACAGGGGGCAGATACGCAGTATTTT. Full variable domain (remainder filled in from reference TRBV11-2 and TRBJ2-3): EAGVAQSPRYKIIEKRQSVAFWCNPISGHATLYWYQQILGQGPKLLIQFQNNGVVDDSQLPKDRFSAERLKGVDSTLKIQPAKLEDSAVYLCASSSTPQGADTQYFGPGTRLTVL.

V is TRBV6-6 and J is TRBJ2-7; D is possibly TRBD1 (5 bases). From germline, CDR1 is MNHNY and CDR2 SVGAGI (reference sequence). The CDR3 loop spans 14 amino acids. Trimming removed 2 bases from V and 0 bases from J, with 8 bases in between. The CDR3 loop reads CASSYKQGSYEQYF. For the CDR3, the DNA is TGTGCCAGCAGTTACAAGCAGGGCTCCTACGAGCAGTACTTC.

The genes are TRBV4-1 and TRBJ2-2; 9 nucleotides align to TRBD1. CDR1 and CDR2 (germline): MGHRA, YSYEKL. The CDR3 consists of 17 residues. V lost 1 base to trimming and J lost 1 base; unmatched junction nucleotides: 4. CDR3 nucleotides: TGCGCCAGCAGCCAAGTATCGGGACAGGGGAACACCGGGGAGCTGTTTTTT. Residues: CASSQVSGQGNTGELFF.

J is TRBJ2-7 and V is TRBV6-1; TRBD2 matches 12 bases. The trim removed 6 bases at V and 3 bases at J, leaving 6 bases unmatched. Germline V gives CDR1 MNHNS, CDR2 SASEGT. The CDR3 sequence is 15 residues long. CDR3 residues: CASSRLAGASYEQYF. The DNA for the CDR3 is TGTGCCAGCAGCCGACTAGCGGGGGCAAGCTACGAGCAGTACTTC.

The V and J genes are TRBV10-3 and TRBJ2-7, with a weak D call TRBD1 (6 bases). The CDR3 spans 13 residues. Germline V gene data show CDR1 as ENHRY and CDR2 as SYGVKD. V was shortened by 6 bases and J by 0 bases, with 9 bases between the two germline ends. CDR3 sequence reads: CAIRQDSSYEQYF. DNA of the CDR3: TGTGCCATCAGACAGGACAGCTCCTACGAGCAGTACTTC.

The V gene is TRBV7-8, the J gene TRBJ2-2, with D hard to call. The CDR3 extends over 15 amino acids. Germline V gene lookup returns CDR1 SGHVS and CDR2 FQNEAQ. V was clipped by 1 base and J by 0 bases, with 6 bases between them. The CDR3 region is CASSLVLANTGELFF. The CDR3 coding sequence is TGTGCCAGCAGCTTAGTCCTCGCGAACACCGGGGAGCTGTTTTTT.

The genes are TRBV4-1 and TRBJ2-3, with 8 bases aligning to TRBD1. CDR3 length: 16 residues. V lost 2 bases to trimming and J lost 5 bases; unmatched junction nucleotides: 9. CDR1 MGHRA and CDR2 YSYEKL come from the germline V gene. CDR3 in DNA: TGCGCCAGCAGCCAACCACTCAGGGGGCAAAAAGATACGCAGTATTTT. Translated: CASSQPLRGQKDTQYF.

This chain links TRBV6-5 with TRBJ1-2, with D uncertain. This CDR3 is built from 12 residues. CDR1 and CDR2 (germline): MNHEY, SVGAGI. The V end was cut by 6 bases, the J end by 8 bases, with 13 bases between. The CDR3 loop reads CASSRSAWGYTF. The DNA of the CDR3 is TGTGCCAGCAGCCGTAGCGCGTGGGGCTACACCTTC.

The V gene is TRBV7-2, the J gene TRBJ1-6, with a weak D call TRBD1 (6 bases). This CDR3 contains 15 residues. Deletions cut 1 base from V and 5 bases from J, with 9 bases between. Germline assignment: CDR1 SGHTA and CDR2 FQGNSA. The CDR3 DNA is TGTGCCAGCAGCTTAGGGACAGCTGATAATTCACCCCTCCACTTT. Amino acids: CASSLGTADNSPLHF.

The rearrangement links TRBV18 to TRBJ1-4, with TRBD1 matching over 8 bases. CDR3 length: 14 residues. The V segment lost 4 bases and the J segment 7 bases; nucleotides outside the gene matches: 5. The germline CDR1 and CDR2 sequences are KGHSH and LQKENI. For the CDR3, the DNA is TGTGCCAGCTCACTCGGACAGGGCGGTGAAAAACTGTTTTTT. Protein product: CASSLGQGGEKLFF.

This chain joins TRBV27 and TRBJ2-7; D perhaps matches TRBD1 (6 bases). The length of the CDR3 is 14 residues. CDR1 and CDR2 from the germline V gene are MNHEY and SMNVEV (reference sequence). Trimming removed 5 bases from V and 3 bases from J, with 14 bases in between. The CDR3 region is CASSPYQGHYEQYF. DNA of the CDR3: TGTGCCAGCAGTCCCTACCAGGGGCACTACGAGCAGTACTTC.

V is TRBV5-5 and J is TRBJ1-3; D might be TRBD1 (6 bases). Germline-derived CDR1 and CDR2 are SGHKS and YYEKEE (reference sequence). This CDR3 contains 13 residues. V dropped 2 bases and J dropped 6 bases, with 9 bases sitting between them. The CDR3, as DNA: TGTGCCAGCAGCTTCGGACAGCAAAACACCATATATTTT. Translation gives CASSFGQQNTIYF.

The V gene is TRBV2, the J gene TRBJ1-6; 7 bases line up with TRBD1. Per germline, CDR1 SNHLY and CDR2 FYNNEI. CDR3 length: 16 residues. Losses at the gene ends were 6 bases for V and 0 bases for J; bases not matched to a gene: 5. CDR3 sequence: CASRDRRSSYNSPLHF. The CDR3 DNA is TGTGCCAGCAGGGACAGGAGAAGCTCCTATAATTCACCCCTCCACTTT.